The 11 T cell receptor beta chains reported below all come from one sample, sequenced in a study of identifying expanded T cells in peripheral blood. The data were produced by immunoSEQ multiplex PCR, yet TCRdb's version contains in-frame clones alone and is incomplete. This sample has 120,000 or so clones, with approximately 88% found just once. The specimen sequenced was blood. Every receptor here comes from a person aged 18-70 years in good health.

The genes are TRBV6-1 and TRBJ1-2; D gene unclear. The CDR3 is 14 amino acids. The V and J ends lost 2 bases and 4 bases respectively, with 11 bases between them. Germline V gene data show CDR1 as MNHNS and CDR2 as SASEGT. The CDR3 sequence: CASSELLGGYGYTF. DNA for the CDR3: TGTGCCAGCAGTGAACTACTTGGCGGCTATGGCTACACCTTC.

The chain carries TRBV27 and TRBJ2-1, with TRBD1 matching 11 bases. The trim removed 7 bases at V and 6 bases at J, leaving 8 bases unmatched. CDR3 length: 15 residues. Per the germline V gene, CDR1 is MNHEY and CDR2 is SMNVEV (reference sequence). CDR3 bases: TGTGCCAGCACCATTGGACAGGGGGCTACCAATGAGCAGTTCTTC. This sequence encodes CASTIGQGATNEQFF.

This sequence joins TRBV30 and TRBJ1-6; 7 bases are shared with TRBD1. This CDR3 has 15 residues. Germline CDR1 reads GTSNPN; CDR2 reads SVGIG (reference sequence). The V and J ends lost 8 bases and 0 bases, in that order; junction bases with no gene match: 7. The CDR3 sequence is CATGTASSYNSPLHF. The DNA for the CDR3 is TGTGCCACCGGGACAGCCAGCTCCTATAATTCACCCCTCCACTTT.

The chain has TRBV2 and TRBJ1-5; 8 bases agree with TRBD1. The CDR3 runs 14 residues. Germline CDR1 reads SNHLY; CDR2 reads FYNNEI. Losses at the gene ends were 4 bases for V and 5 bases for J; bases not matched to a gene: 4. CDR3 in amino acids: CASSGTGGDQPQHF. DNA for the CDR3: TGTGCCAGCAGTGGCACAGGGGGGGATCAGCCCCAGCATTTT.

In this sample, this clone turned up once. The chain links TRBV5-5 to TRBJ2-7; 8 bases fit TRBD1. The CDR3 is 15 amino acids. The ends lost 4 bases at V and 3 bases at J; junction bases unmatched: 9. Germline V gene sequence: CDR1 SGHKS, CDR2 YYEKEE (reference sequence). The DNA of the CDR3 is TGTGCCAGCAGCCTCCCCGGGACAGGCCACTACGAGCAGTACTTC. This translates into CASSLPGTGHYEQYF.

This clone was counted many times. The gene calls are TRBV6-5 and TRBJ1-2, with D tentatively TRBD1 (5 bases). V was pared by 6 bases and J by 8 bases, with 16 bases between. CDR3 length: 13 amino acids. Germline CDR1 MNHEY, CDR2 SVGAGI. CDR3 in DNA: TGTGCCAGCAGGAATCCCTCCGGGGCCGGCTACACCTTC. Translation gives CASRNPSGAGYTF.

This clone was seen more than once but under ten times. The DNA of the CDR3 is TGCGCCAGCAGCCAAGCTATATATAATTCACCCCTCCACTTT. It codes for CASSQAIYNSPLHF. V is TRBV4-3 and J is TRBJ1-6; D gene uncertain. The CDR3 is made up of 14 amino acids. V was pared by 1 base and J by 4 bases, with 5 bases between. The germline CDR1 and CDR2 sequences are LGHNA and YSLEER.

Comments on this clone: This sample includes further DNA sequences coding for the same CDR3. This chain uses TRBV18 with TRBJ1-1; TRBD1 agrees at 9 bases. V dropped 3 bases and J dropped 4; count of bases not matched to a gene: 6. The germline V gene encodes CDR1 KGHSH and CDR2 LQKENI. The CDR3 has 15 amino acids. CDR3 bases: TGTGCCAGCTCACCCCAGGGACAGGGAGGCACTGAAGCTTTCTTT. Encoded protein: CASSPQGQGGTEAFF.

J is TRBJ1-4 and V is TRBV6-5; D not certain. The CDR3 is 15 amino acids. Germline V gene lookup returns CDR1 MNHEY and CDR2 SVGAGI. Trimming took off 7 bases at V and 4 bases at J, with 16 bases between the two ends. The CDR3 is CASTITRGNNEKLFF. Here the CDR3 DNA reads TGTGCCAGCACCATAACGCGGGGAAATAATGAAAAACTGTTTTTT.

The V and J genes are TRBV18 and TRBJ2-5; D is unclear. This CDR3 spans 13 amino acids. Germline V lookup: CDR1 KGHSH, CDR2 LQKENI. Deletions cut 3 bases from V and 1 base from J, with 6 bases between. CDR3: CASSPPAQETQYF. The DNA of the CDR3 is TGTGCCAGCTCACCTCCAGCCCAAGAGACCCAGTACTTC.

The CDR3 DNA reads as TGCGCCAGCAGCCGAGGGTCAGGAGGCGAATATGGCTACACCTTC. Amino acid sequence: CASSRGSGGEYGYTF. This rearrangement joins TRBV5-1 to TRBJ1-2; the D is unclear. The ends were cut back, 4 bases at V and 5 bases at J, with 18 bases in the middle. CDR3 length: 15 residues. Germline CDR1 and CDR2: SGHRS and YFSETQ.